Reported below is one TCR beta chain. Data came from immunoSEQ multiplex PCR; TCRdb stores just in-frame clones and leaves some out. The repertoire holds around 100,000 clones, about 85% seen once, with 20% to 25% in the top ten. The CDR3 consists of 15 residues. V was trimmed by 3 bases and J by 0 bases, leaving 11 bases between them. Germline V lookup: CDR1 SGHVS, CDR2 FQNEAQ. The record originates from a study of cytomegalovirus exposure and HLA in healthy donors. V usage is TRBV7-8 and J usage is TRBJ2-5, with D possibly being TRBD1 (5 bases). The sample was PBMCs. The receptor's source is a man aged 18 to 30 in good health and CMV-seropositive. The CDR3 is CASSFRAEYQETQYF. CDR3 coding DNA: TGTGCCAGCAGCTTCAGGGCCGAGTACCAAGAGACCCAGTACTTC.